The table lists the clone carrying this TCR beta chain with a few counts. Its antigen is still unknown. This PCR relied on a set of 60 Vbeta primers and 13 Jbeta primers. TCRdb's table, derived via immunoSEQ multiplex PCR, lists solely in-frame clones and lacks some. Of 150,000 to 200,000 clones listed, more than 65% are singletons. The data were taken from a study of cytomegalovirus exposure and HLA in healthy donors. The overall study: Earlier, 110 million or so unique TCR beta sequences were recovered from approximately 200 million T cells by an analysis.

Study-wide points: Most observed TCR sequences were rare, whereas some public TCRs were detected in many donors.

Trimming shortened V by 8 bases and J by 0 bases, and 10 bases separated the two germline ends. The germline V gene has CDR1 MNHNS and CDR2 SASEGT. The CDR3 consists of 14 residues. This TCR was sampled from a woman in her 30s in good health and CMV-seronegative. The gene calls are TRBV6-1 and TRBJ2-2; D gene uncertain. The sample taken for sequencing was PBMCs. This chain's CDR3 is CASVALANTGELFF. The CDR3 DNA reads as TGTGCCAGCGTAGCCCTAGCGAACACCGGGGAGCTGTTTTTT.